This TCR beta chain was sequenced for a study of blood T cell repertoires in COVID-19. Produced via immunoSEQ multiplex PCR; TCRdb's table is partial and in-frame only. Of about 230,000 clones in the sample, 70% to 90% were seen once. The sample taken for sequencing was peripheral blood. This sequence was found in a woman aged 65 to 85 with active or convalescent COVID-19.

CDR3 protein: CASRLGQGYEKLFF. The CDR3 region has the DNA TGTGCCAGCCGCCTGGGACAGGGATATGAAAAACTGTTTTTT. The chain has TRBV5-6 and TRBJ1-4, with 9 bases identical to TRBD1. CDR1 and CDR2 from the germline V gene are SGHDT and YYEEEE. V trimming: 7 bases; J trimming: 6 bases; junction bases outside the gene matches: 7. The CDR3 contains 14 residues.